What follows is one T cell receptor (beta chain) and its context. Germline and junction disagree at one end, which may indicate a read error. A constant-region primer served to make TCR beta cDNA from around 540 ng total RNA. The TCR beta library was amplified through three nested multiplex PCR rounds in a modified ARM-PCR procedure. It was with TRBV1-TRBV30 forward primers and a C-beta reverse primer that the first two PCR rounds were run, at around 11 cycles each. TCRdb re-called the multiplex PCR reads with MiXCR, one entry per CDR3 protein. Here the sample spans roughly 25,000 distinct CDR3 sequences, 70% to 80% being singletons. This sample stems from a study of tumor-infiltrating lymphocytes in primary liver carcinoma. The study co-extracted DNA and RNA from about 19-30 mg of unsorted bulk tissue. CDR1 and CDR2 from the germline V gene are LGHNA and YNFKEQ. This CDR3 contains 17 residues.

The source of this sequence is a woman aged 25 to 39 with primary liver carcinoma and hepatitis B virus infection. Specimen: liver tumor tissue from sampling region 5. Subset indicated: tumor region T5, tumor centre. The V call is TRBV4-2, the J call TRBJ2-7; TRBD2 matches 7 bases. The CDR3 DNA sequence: TGTGCTAGCAGCCAGGAAACACACTGGGACTACCGTTACGAGCAGAACTTC. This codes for CASSQETHWDYRYEQNF.